This TCR beta chain derives from a study of blood T cell repertoires in COVID-19. Study as a whole: The United States, Italy and Spain provided the acute and convalescent COVID-19 samples. Sources were T cells, B-cell-depleted T cells, or PBMCs; the material itself was cDNA or gDNA.

Seattle enrolled patients during active infection and tracked them longitudinally. The CDR3 loop spans 13 amino acids. Germline loops: CDR1 SNHLY, CDR2 FYNNEI. Between the trimmed V and J ends, which lost 6 bases and 6 bases, there was a span of 14 bases. Methods used by the authors: Reference gene primers were amplified, and this amplification served to estimate nucleated cell counts. Measured with immunoSEQ multiplex PCR; TCRdb has only the in-frame clones, and not every one. That table supplies the V and J calls and clone size; D and trimming were determined from the DNA. The profile shows about 200,000 clones, around 94% of them singletons.

The origin of this receptor is a man aged 30 to 45 with COVID-19, enrolled during active disease. The sample comprised peripheral blood. The chain is built from TRBV2 and TRBJ1-2; no reliable D call. The CDR3 DNA reads as TGTGCCAGCAGCGAATTTGCGGGGAATGGCTACACCTTC. Its protein is CASSEFAGNGYTF.